The clone carrying this T cell receptor beta chain was picked up a small number of times. Antigen unknown. The CDR3 has 13 amino acids. Germline-derived CDR1 and CDR2 are SGHRS and YFSETQ. Between the trimmed V and J ends, which lost 0 bases and 5 bases, there was a span of 9 bases. The sample originates from a study of cytomegalovirus exposure and HLA in healthy donors. Findings and limits, study-wide: It emerged from a later analysis that several of the most significant clusters appeared to be linked to common viral pathogens.

PCR primers comprised 60 Vbeta and 13 Jbeta primers. Profiling relied on immunoSEQ multiplex PCR, and the TCRdb table lists in-frame clones only, not all of them. The profile covers about 200,000 clones, with 75% to 90% appearing a single time and roughly 0.32% taken by the ten largest. Sequenced: PBMCs. The V and J genes are TRBV5-1 and TRBJ2-7; D is possibly TRBD2 (5 bases). This receptor was identified in a woman aged 25-40 years in good health and CMV-seronegative. The CDR3 DNA reads TGCGCCAGCAGCTTGGAGAGGGCAGACGAGCAGTACTTC. Its protein is CASSLERADEQYF. Together with reference TRBV5-1 and TRBJ2-7, the CDR3 gives the full variable domain: KAGVTQTPRYLIKTRGQQVTLSCSPISGHRSVSWYQQTPGQGLQFLFEYFSETQRNKGNFPGRFSGRQFSNSRSEMNVSTLELGDSALYLCASSLERADEQYFGPGTRLTVT.